This T cell receptor beta chain comes out of a study of long-term antiretroviral therapy in people with HIV. The wider study: Of all samples, the earliest predate the 2015 immediate-ART recommendation by about a decade. Overall study findings and caveats: Repertoires looked antigen-experienced, with only a slight naive shift after ART. Repertoire composition at all time points was dominated by clones that had expanded before ART. After ART, diversity increased yet remained lower than transplant donor controls.

The CDR3 extends over 15 amino acids. Germline lookup yields CDR1 MNHEY and CDR2 SMNVEV (reference sequence). The germline V and J ends were trimmed by 2 bases and 0 bases, with 8 bases remaining between them. Samples were assayed with immunoSEQ v3.0 at survey level. Profiled with immunoSEQ multiplex PCR; TCRdb holds only in-frame clones, not every one. The sample consists of about 22,000 clones, approximately 80% of them appearing once. A remark on this clone: The antigen remains unidentified.

This TCR came from a man younger than 30 with HIV. The sample was unsorted PBMCs, taken around 4 years after starting antiretroviral therapy. The chain combines TRBV27 with TRBJ2-1, with D uncertain. This CDR3 reads CASSLTASSYNEQFF. For the CDR3, the DNA is TGTGCCAGCAGTTTAACAGCAAGCTCCTACAATGAGCAGTTCTTC.